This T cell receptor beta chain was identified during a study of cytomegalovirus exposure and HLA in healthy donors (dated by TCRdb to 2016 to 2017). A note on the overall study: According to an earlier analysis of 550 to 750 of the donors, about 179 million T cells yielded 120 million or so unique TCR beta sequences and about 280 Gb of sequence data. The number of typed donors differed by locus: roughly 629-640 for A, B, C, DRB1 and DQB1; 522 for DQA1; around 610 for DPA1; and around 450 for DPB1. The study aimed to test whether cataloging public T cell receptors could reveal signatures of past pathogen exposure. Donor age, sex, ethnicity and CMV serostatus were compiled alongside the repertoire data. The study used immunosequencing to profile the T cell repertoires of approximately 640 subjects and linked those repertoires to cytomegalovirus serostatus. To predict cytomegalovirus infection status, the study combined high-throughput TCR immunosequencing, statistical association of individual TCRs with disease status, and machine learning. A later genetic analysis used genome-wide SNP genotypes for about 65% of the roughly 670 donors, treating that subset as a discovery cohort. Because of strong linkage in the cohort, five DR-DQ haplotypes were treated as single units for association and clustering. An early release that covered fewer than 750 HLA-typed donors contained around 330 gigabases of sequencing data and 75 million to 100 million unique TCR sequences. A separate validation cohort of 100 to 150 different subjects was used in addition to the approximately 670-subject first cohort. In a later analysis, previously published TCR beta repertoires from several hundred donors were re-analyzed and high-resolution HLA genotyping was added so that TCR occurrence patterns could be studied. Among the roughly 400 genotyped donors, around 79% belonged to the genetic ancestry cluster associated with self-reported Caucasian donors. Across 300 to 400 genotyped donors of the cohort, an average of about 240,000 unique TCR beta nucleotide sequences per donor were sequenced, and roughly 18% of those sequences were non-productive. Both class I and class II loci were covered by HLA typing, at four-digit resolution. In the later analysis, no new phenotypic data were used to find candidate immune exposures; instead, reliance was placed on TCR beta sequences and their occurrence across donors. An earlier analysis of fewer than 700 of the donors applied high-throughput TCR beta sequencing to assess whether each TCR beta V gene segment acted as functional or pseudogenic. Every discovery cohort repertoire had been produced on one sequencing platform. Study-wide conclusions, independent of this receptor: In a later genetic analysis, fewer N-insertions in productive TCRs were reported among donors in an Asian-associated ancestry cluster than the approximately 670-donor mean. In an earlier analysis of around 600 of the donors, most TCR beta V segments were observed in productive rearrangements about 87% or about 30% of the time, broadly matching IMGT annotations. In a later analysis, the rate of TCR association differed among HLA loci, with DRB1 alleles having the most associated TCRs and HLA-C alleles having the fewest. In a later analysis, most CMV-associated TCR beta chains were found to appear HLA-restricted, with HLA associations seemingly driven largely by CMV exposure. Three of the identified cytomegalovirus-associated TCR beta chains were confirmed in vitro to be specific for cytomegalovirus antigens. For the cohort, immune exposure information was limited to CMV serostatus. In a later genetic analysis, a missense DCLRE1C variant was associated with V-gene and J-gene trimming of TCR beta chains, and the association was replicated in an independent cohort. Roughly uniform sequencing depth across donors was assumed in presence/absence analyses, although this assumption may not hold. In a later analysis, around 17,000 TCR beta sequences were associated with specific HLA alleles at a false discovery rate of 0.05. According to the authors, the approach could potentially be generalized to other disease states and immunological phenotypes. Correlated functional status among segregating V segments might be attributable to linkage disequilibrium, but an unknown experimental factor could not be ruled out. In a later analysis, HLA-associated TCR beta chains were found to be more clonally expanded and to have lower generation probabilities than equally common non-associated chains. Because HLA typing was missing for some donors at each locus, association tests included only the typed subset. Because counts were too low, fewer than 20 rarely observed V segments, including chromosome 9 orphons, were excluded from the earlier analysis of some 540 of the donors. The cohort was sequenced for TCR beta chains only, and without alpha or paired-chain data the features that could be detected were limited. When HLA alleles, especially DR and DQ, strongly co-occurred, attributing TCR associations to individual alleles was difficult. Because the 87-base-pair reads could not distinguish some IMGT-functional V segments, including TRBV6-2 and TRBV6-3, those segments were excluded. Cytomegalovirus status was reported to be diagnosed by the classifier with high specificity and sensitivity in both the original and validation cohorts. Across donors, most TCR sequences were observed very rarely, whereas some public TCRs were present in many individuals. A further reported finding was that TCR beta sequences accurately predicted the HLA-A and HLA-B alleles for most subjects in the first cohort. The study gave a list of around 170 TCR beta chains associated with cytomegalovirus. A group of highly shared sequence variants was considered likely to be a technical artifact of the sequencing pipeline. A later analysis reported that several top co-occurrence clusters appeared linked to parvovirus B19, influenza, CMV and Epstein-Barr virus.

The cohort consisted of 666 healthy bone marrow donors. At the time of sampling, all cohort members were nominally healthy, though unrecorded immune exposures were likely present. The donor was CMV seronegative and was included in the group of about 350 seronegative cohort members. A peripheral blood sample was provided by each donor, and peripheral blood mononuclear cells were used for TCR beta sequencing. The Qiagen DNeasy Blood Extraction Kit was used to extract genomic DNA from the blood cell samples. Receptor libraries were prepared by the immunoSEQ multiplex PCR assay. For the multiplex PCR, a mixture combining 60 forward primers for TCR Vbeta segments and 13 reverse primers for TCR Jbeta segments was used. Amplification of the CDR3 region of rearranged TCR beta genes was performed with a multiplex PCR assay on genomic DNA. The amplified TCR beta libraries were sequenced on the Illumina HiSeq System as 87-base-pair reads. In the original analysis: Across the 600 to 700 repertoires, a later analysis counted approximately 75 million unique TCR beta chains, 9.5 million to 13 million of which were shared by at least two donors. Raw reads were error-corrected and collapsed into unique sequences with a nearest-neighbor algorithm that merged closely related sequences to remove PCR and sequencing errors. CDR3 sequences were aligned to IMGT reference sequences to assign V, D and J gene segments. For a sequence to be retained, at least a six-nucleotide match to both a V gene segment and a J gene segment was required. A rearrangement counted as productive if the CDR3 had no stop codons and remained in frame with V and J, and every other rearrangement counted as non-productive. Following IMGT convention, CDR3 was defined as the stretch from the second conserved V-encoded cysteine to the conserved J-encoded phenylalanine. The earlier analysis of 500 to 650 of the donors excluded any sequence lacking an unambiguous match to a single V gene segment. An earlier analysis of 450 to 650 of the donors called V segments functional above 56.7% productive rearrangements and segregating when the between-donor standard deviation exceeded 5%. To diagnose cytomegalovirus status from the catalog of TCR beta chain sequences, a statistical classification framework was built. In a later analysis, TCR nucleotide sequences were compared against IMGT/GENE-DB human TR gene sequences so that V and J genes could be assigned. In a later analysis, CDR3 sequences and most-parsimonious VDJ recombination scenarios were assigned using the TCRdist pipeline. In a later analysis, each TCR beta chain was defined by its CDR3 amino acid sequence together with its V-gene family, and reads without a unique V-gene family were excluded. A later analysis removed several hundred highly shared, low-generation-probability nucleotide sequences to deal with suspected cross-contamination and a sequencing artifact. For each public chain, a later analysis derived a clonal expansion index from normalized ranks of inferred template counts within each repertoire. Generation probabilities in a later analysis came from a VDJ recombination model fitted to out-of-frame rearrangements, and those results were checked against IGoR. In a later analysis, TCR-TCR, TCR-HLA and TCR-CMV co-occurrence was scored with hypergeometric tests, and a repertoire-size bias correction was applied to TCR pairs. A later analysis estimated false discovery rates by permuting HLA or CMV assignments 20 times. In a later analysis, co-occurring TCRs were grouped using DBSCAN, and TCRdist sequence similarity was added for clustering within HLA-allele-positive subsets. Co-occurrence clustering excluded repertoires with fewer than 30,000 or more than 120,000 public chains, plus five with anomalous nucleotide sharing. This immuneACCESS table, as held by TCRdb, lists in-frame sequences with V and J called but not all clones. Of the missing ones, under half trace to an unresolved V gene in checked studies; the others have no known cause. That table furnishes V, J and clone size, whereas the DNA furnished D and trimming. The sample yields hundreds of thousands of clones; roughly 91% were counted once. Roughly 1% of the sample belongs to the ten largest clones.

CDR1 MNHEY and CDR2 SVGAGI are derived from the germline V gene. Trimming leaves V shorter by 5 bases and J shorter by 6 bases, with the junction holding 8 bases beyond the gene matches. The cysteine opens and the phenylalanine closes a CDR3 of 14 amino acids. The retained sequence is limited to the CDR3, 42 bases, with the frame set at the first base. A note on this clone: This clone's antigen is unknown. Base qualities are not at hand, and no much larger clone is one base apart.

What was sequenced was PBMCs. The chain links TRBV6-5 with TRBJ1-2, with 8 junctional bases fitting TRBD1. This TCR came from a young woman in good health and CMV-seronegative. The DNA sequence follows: TGTGCCAGCAGTACCTCCGGGACAGGTGATGGCTACACCTTC. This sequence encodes CASSTSGTGDGYTF.